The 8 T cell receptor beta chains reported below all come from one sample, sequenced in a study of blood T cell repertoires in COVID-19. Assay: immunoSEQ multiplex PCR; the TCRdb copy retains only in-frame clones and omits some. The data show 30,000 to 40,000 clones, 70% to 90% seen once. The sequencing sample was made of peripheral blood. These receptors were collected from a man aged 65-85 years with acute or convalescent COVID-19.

As DNA, the CDR3 is TGTGCCAGCAGCGTAGCCCGGGTTCCCTACGAGCAGTACTTC. Translated, it gives CASSVARVPYEQYF. The gene calls are TRBV9 and TRBJ2-7, with D unclear. Germline CDR1 SGDLS, CDR2 YYNGEE. Deletions cut 0 bases from V and 2 bases from J, with 9 bases between. The CDR3 spans 14 residues.

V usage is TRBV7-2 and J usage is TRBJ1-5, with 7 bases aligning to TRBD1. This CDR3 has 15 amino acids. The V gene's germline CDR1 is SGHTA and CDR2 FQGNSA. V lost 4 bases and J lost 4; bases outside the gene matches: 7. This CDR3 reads CASSSRGRFNQPQHF. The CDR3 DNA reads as TGTGCCAGCAGCTCCAGGGGGAGGTTTAATCAGCCCCAGCATTTT.

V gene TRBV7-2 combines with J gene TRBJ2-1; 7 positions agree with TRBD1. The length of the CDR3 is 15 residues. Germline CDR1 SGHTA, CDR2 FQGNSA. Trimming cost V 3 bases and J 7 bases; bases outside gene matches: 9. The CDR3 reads CASSFPRGLHNEQFF. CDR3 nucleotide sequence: TGTGCCAGCAGCTTCCCGAGGGGGCTTCATAATGAGCAGTTCTTC. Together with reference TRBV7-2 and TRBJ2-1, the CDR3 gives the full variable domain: GAGVSQSPSNKVTEKGKDVELRCDPISGHTALYWYRQSLGQGLEFLIYFQGNSAPDKSGLPSDRFSAERTGGSVSTLTIQRTQQEDSAVYLCASSFPRGLHNEQFFGPGTRLTVL.

In DNA form, the CDR3 reads TGTGCCTGGAGTGGTTTGGGGGCGCGGCGGACTGAAGCTTTCTTT. Translated: CAWSGLGARRTEAFF. V gene TRBV30 combines with J gene TRBJ1-1; tentatively, D is TRBD1 (6 bases). This CDR3 region has 15 residues. Per germline, CDR1 GTSNPN and CDR2 SVGIG (reference sequence). Deletions cut 1 base from V and 5 bases from J, with 17 bases between.

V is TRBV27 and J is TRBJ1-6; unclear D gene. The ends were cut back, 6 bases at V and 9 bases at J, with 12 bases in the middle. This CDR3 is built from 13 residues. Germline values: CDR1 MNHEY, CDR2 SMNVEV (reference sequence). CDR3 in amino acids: CASSLRERSPLHF. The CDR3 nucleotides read TGTGCCAGCAGCCTTCGCGAACGTTCACCCCTCCACTTT.

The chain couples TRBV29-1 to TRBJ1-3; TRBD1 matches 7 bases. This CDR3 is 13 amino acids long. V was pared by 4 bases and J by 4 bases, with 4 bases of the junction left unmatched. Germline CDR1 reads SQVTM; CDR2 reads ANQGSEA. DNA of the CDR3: TGCAGCGTTGGACAGGGCGAAGGAAACACCATATATTTT. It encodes CSVGQGEGNTIYF.

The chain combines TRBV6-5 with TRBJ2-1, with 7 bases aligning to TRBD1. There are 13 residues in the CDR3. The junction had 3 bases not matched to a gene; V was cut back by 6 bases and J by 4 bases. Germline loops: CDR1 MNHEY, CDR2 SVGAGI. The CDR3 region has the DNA TGTGCCAGCAGATGGGACAGTTACAATGAGCAGTTCTTC. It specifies CASRWDSYNEQFF.

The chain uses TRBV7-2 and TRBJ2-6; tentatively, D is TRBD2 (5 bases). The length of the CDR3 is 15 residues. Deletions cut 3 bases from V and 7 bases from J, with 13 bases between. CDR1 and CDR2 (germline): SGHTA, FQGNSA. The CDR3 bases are TGTGCCAGCAGCTTTCGTCAGAGCGGCGCCAACGTCCTGACTTTC. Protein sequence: CASSFRQSGANVLTF.